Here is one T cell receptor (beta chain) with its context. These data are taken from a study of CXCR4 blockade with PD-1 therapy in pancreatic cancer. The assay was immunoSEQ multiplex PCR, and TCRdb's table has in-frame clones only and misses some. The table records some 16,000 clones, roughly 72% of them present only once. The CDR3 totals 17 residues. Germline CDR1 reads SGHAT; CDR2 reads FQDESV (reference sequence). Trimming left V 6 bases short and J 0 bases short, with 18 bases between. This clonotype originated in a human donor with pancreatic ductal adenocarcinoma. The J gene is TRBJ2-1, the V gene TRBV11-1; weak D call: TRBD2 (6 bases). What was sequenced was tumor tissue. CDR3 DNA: TGTGCCAGCAGTCCCCCCGTGGGACTCTACTCCTACAATGAGCAGTTCTTC. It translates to CASSPPVGLYSYNEQFF.